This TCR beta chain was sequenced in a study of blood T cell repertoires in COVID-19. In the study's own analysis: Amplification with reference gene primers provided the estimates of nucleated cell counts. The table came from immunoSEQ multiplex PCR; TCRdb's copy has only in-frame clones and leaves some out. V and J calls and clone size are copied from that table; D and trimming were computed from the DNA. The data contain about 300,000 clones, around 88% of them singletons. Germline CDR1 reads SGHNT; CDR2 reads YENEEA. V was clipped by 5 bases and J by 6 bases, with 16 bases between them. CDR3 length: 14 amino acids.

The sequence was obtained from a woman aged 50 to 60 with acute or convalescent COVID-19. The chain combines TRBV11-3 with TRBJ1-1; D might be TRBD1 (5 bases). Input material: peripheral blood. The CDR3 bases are TGTGCCAGCAGCGCGTCAGGGTTCCAGCCTGAAGCTTTCTTT. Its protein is CASSASGFQPEAFF.